The count of the clone carrying this T cell receptor beta chain is one. Its specificity is not known. The data were obtained in a study of cytomegalovirus exposure and HLA in healthy donors. Study-wide points: Reportedly, a later analysis found an Asian-associated ancestry cluster had fewer N-insertions than the approximately 700-donor mean. Researchers counted roughly 150 TCR beta chains as cytomegalovirus-associated. Across HLA loci, a later analysis found differing TCR association rates, with DRB1 most and HLA-C fewest. Immune exposure was documented only through CMV serostatus.

It was with 60 Vbeta and 13 Jbeta primers that the PCR ran. The protocol was immunoSEQ multiplex PCR, while the TCRdb copy is restricted to in-frame clones and leaves out a portion. Of 120,000 or so clones in the sample, 65% to 80% were seen once. The clonotype was recovered from a woman aged 55-70 years in good health and CMV-seropositive. The sequencing sample was made of PBMCs.

This chain's CDR3 is CASSLSEGVAVEAFF. CDR3 in DNA: TGTGCCAGCAGCTTATCCGAGGGGGTGGCCGTTGAAGCTTTCTTT. The V and J genes are TRBV11-2 and TRBJ1-1, with a weak D call TRBD1 (6 bases). The germline gives CDR1 SGHAT, CDR2 FQNNGV. Trimming left V 2 bases short and J 7 bases short, with 17 bases between. The CDR3 has 15 residues.